These T cell receptor beta chains were read from a single sample in a study of OX40 agonist ivuxolimab in advanced cancers. Repertoires were generated with immunoSEQ multiplex PCR, while TCRdb's copy carries only in-frame clones and drops some. Of under 80,000 clones detected, over 90% appear once; the ten largest clones hold around 5.9%. The source was CD4+ or CD8+ T cells sorted from blood, collected in a trial of the OX40 agonist ivuxolimab. The source is an adult with an advanced solid tumor such as melanoma, head and neck, liver or kidney cancer. Each CDR3 is given with its conserved first and last residue. Size is stated for part of the rows, as once, few or many counts, or as a class when the clone is expanded.

size	V	J	CDR3
-	TRBV2	TRBJ1-4	CASSPTGAGEKLFF
-	TRBV28	TRBJ1-2	CAIDTSDGYTF
-	TRBV12-5	TRBJ2-7	CASARGRHYEQYF
once	TRBV7-2	TRBJ2-5	CASSLGSGGSYQETQYF
-	TRBV4-1	TRBJ2-3	CASSQRGLAGDFSDTQYF
-	TRBV29-1	TRBJ1-6	CSVGGGPDSPLHF
-	TRBV14	TRBJ1-3	CASTSNPGTIYF
-	TRBV9	TRBJ1-2	CASSVGGSNYGYTF
once	TRBV30	TRBJ2-7	CAWSVSGYEQYF
-	TRBV7-6	TRBJ1-1	CASSLTGVEENTEAFF
-	TRBV21-1	TRBJ2-2	CASSKARDRGTGELFF
-	TRBV27	TRBJ2-3	CASSFLGYGTQYF
-	TRBV14	TRBJ1-2	CASSQVGTVTSYGYTF
-	TRBV7-9	TRBJ2-5	CASSLHGTGKETQYF
once	TRBV4-3	TRBJ1-2	CASSPGQYSNYGYTF
once	TRBV9	TRBJ2-7	CASSLSGRADEQYF
-	TRBV9	TRBJ1-2	CASSGTGTSNYGYTF